The 22 T cell receptor beta chains reported below all come from one sample, sequenced in a study of beta chain features in type 1 diabetes. Study-wide results and caveats: In every one of the four CD4+ subsets, TCRB CDR3s were moderately but significantly shorter in Type 1 diabetes patients.

cDNA synthesis used the whole RNA isolate, giving expressed TCRB sequences. The protocol was immunoSEQ multiplex PCR, while the TCRdb copy is restricted to in-frame clones and leaves out a portion. The profile shows some 190,000 clones, roughly 8% of them singletons. Their specific antigens are unknown. Sequencing input: central memory CD4+ T cells from blood. Receptors originate from a woman aged 40 to 50 with type 1 diabetes.

In this sample, this clone turned up a few times. The chain couples TRBV9 to TRBJ1-1; 12 bases are a match to TRBD1. CDR1 SGDLS and CDR2 YYNGEE come from the germline V gene. The CDR3 spans 17 residues. The ends lost 5 bases at V and 5 bases at J; junction bases unmatched: 13. CDR3 residues: CASSRRDRGPRGTEAFF. CDR3 sequence (DNA): TGTGCCAGCAGTCGCCGGGACAGGGGGCCCCGGGGGACTGAAGCTTTCTTT.

There are a few counts of this clone. This rearrangement joins TRBV28 to TRBJ1-1; no firm D call. This CDR3 has 13 amino acids. CDR1 and CDR2 (germline): MDHEN, SYDVKM. V was pared by 5 bases and J by 0 bases, with 7 bases between. The CDR3 DNA reads TGTGCCAGCAGTCCCTCCTTGAACACTGAAGCTTTCTTT. It is translated as CASSPSLNTEAFF.

This clone was detected ten times or more. The J gene is TRBJ1-1, the V gene TRBV4-2; tentative D call: TRBD1 (6 bases). The V and J ends lost 0 bases and 7 bases respectively, with 18 bases between them. Germline CDR1 is LGHNA and CDR2 is YNFKEQ. The CDR3 extends over 16 amino acids. DNA for the CDR3: TGTGCCAGCAGCCAAGATGCGTCAGGGGCCTTACGTGAAGCTTTCTTT. It encodes CASSQDASGALREAFF.

This rearrangement joins TRBV7-2 to TRBJ2-5; TRBD1 matches 9 bases. The V segment lost 5 bases and the J segment 5 bases; nucleotides outside the gene matches: 12. Looked up from germline, CDR1 is SGHTA and CDR2 is FQGNSA. The CDR3 has 16 amino acids. The CDR3 loop is CASSPLGQGIGETQYF. Written as DNA, the CDR3 is TGTGCCAGCAGCCCGCTGGGACAGGGTATAGGGGAGACCCAGTACTTC.

The chain links TRBV5-4 to TRBJ1-2; D is undetermined. Germline-derived CDR1 and CDR2 are SGHNT and YYREEE (reference sequence). The CDR3 is made up of 15 amino acids. Trimming shortened V by 4 bases and J by 8 bases, and 21 bases separated the two germline ends. The CDR3 region has the DNA TGTGCCAGCAGCGCGCCCCAATCAGGCTTCTGGGGCTACACCTTC. It specifies CASSAPQSGFWGYTF.

This clone has ten or more counts. The CDR3 sequence: CASSLGTSGLGDTQYF. CDR3 DNA sequence: TGTGCCAGCAGCCTCGGGACTAGCGGCCTGGGAGATACGCAGTATTTT. The rearrangement links TRBV4-2 to TRBJ2-3; TRBD2 matches at 11 bases. The CDR3 length is 16 residues. V lost 4 bases and J lost 5; bases outside the gene matches: 8. Germline CDR1 is LGHNA and CDR2 is YNFKEQ.

This clone was detected only once. This sequence joins TRBV7-2 and TRBJ1-1; D not resolved. CDR1 SGHTA and CDR2 FQGNSA come from the germline V gene. V lost 3 bases, J lost 0 bases, and 8 bases lay in between. This CDR3 has 14 amino acids. The CDR3 protein is CASSFQALNTEAFF. In DNA form, the CDR3 reads TGTGCCAGCAGCTTCCAGGCTCTGAACACTGAAGCTTTCTTT.

This clone was detected a few times. The chain has TRBV19 and TRBJ1-6; the match to TRBD1 covers 8 bases. Germline CDR1 is LNHDA and CDR2 is SQIVND (reference sequence). The CDR3 consists of 15 residues. Unmatched junction bases numbered 8, after V lost 6 bases and J lost 7 bases. The CDR3 sequence: CASRPPGQENSPLHF. The CDR3 nucleotides read TGTGCCAGTAGGCCCCCGGGACAGGAGAATTCACCCCTCCACTTT.

The chain joins TRBV4-2 to TRBJ2-7; weak D call: TRBD1 (6 bases). With 4 bases removed from V and 3 bases from J, the gap between germline ends came to 13 bases. Germline assignment: CDR1 LGHNA and CDR2 YNFKEQ. This CDR3 contains 14 residues. In DNA form, the CDR3 reads TGTGCCAGCAGCCCGTCAAGACAGGACTACGAGCAGTACTTC. Translation gives CASSPSRQDYEQYF.

This clone was detected many times. V is TRBV7-3 and J is TRBJ2-1; tentative D call: TRBD2 (6 bases). The CDR3 contains 14 residues. The germline CDR1 and CDR2 sequences are SGHTA and FQGTGA. V gave up 6 bases and J gave up 6 bases, with 15 bases separating them. CDR3 sequence: CASSVARGINEQFF. The DNA of the CDR3 is TGTGCCAGCAGTGTTGCGCGGGGAATCAATGAGCAGTTCTTC.

This clone was counted between two and nine times. The chain joins TRBV15 to TRBJ2-1, with 7 bases that match TRBD2. Unmatched junction bases numbered 8, after V lost 0 bases and J lost 6 bases. The length of the CDR3 is 16 residues. Per germline, CDR1 LNHNV and CDR2 YYDKDF (reference sequence). This chain's CDR3 is CATSRDLGREGNEQFF. CDR3 in DNA: TGTGCCACCAGCAGAGATCTGGGCAGGGAGGGCAATGAGCAGTTCTTC.

A few counts support this clone. The CDR3 DNA sequence: TGCAGCGTGAGGGCTACTTACGAGCAGTACTTC. The encoded protein is CSVRATYEQYF. This chain uses TRBV29-1 with TRBJ2-7; a weak D match, TRBD2 (5 bases). This CDR3 region has 11 residues. From germline, CDR1 is SQVTM and CDR2 ANQGSEA. Between the trimmed V and J ends, which lost 6 bases and 4 bases, there was a span of 10 bases.

This clone was counted between two and nine times. The chain joins TRBV29-1 to TRBJ2-3; TRBD2 agrees at 13 bases. V lost 5 bases, J lost 5 bases, and 10 bases stayed unmatched. Germline V gives CDR1 SQVTM, CDR2 ANQGSEA. The CDR3 loop spans 16 amino acids. CDR3 protein: CSVSFRLAGGRDTQYF. CDR3 DNA sequence: TGCAGCGTTAGCTTTCGACTAGCGGGAGGCCGAGATACGCAGTATTTT.

This clone has more than one count but fewer than ten. The chain recombines TRBV4-3 with TRBJ1-4; D is unresolved. The CDR3 runs to 16 residues. Germline CDR1 and CDR2: LGHNA and YSLEER. Trimming stripped 0 bases from V and 8 bases from J, with 16 bases between. CDR3 protein: CASSQDPPGYLEKLFF. In DNA form, the CDR3 reads TGCGCCAGCAGCCAAGACCCCCCAGGCTACCTGGAAAAACTGTTTTTT.

This clone was detected a few times. This chain links TRBV29-1 with TRBJ1-3; TRBD1 might be the D (5 bases). Germline lookup yields CDR1 SQVTM and CDR2 ANQGSEA. The CDR3 runs to 12 residues. The V end was cut by 4 bases, the J end by 3 bases, with 7 bases between. The CDR3 DNA reads TGCAGCGTTGGGACAAGTGGAAACACCATATATTTT. Translation gives CSVGTSGNTIYF.

The chain has TRBV18 and TRBJ1-1; 11 nucleotides line up with TRBD1. The germline gives CDR1 KGHSH, CDR2 LQKENI. The CDR3 runs to 16 residues. The ends lost 0 bases at V and 11 bases at J; junction bases unmatched: 11. The CDR3 is CASSPPSRTGGIEAFF. The CDR3 bases are TGTGCCAGCTCACCACCCTCCCGGACAGGGGGCATCGAGGCTTTCTTT.

This clone occurred a few times. This chain links TRBV9 with TRBJ1-1; 10 bases are a match to TRBD1. The CDR3 covers 15 residues. Looked up from germline, CDR1 is SGDLS and CDR2 is YYNGEE. Germline trimming cut 0 bases from V and 4 bases from J; bases unmatched to any gene: 3. The CDR3 loop is CASSVEGTGVTEAFF. DNA of the CDR3: TGTGCCAGCAGCGTAGAGGGGACAGGGGTCACTGAAGCTTTCTTT.

This chain uses TRBV29-1 with TRBJ1-1; D is unresolved. There are 11 residues in the CDR3. The V end lost 8 bases, the J end lost 7 bases, and 14 bases lay between the germline ends. Per the germline V gene, CDR1 is SQVTM and CDR2 is ANQGSEA. CDR3 bases: TGCAGCACCCGGCGGCAGTTTGAAGCTTTCTTT. Its protein is CSTRRQFEAFF.

This rearrangement joins TRBV7-9 to TRBJ1-1; D is ambiguous. The germline gives CDR1 SEHNR, CDR2 FQNEAQ (reference sequence). The CDR3 spans 13 residues. Deletions cut 4 bases from V and 0 bases from J, with 6 bases between. In nucleotides, the CDR3 is TGTGCCAGCAGCTCCCATCTGAACACTGAAGCTTTCTTT. It yields the protein CASSSHLNTEAFF. Full variable domain (remainder filled in from reference TRBV7-9 and TRBJ1-1): DTGVSQNPRHKITKRGQNVTFRCDPISEHNRLYWYRQTLGQGPEFLTYFQNEAQLEKSRLLSDRFSAERPKGSFSTLEIQRTEQGDSAMYLCASSSHLNTEAFFGQGTRLTVV.

This clone was seen only a few times. The V and J genes are TRBV29-1 and TRBJ1-2; the match to TRBD1 covers 8 bases. The germline gives CDR1 SQVTM, CDR2 ANQGSEA. The J segment lost 2 bases and the V segment lost 7 bases, leaving 3 bases of the junction unmatched. The CDR3 extends over 12 amino acids. CDR3 coding DNA: TGCAGCGCCCGACAGGGGAACTATGGCTACACCTTC. This codes for CSARQGNYGYTF.

The chain is built from TRBV29-1 and TRBJ1-5; 8 bases line up with TRBD1. V was pared by 4 bases and J by 4 bases, with 0 bases of the junction left unmatched. The CDR3 extends over 12 amino acids. Germline values: CDR1 SQVTM, CDR2 ANQGSEA. The CDR3 is CSVGDRNQPQHF. DNA of the CDR3: TGCAGCGTTGGGGACAGGAATCAGCCCCAGCATTTT.

The table lists this clone with a few counts. The V call is TRBV28, the J call TRBJ1-1; 8 bases align to TRBD1. Trimming at V came to 7 bases and at J to 2 bases, leaving 6 bases not matched to a gene. CDR1 is MDHEN, CDR2 SYDVKM, per germline. CDR3 size: 14 residues. CDR3 in amino acids: CASTTGGANTEAFF. The DNA of the CDR3 is TGTGCCAGCACCACAGGGGGGGCAAACACTGAAGCTTTCTTT.